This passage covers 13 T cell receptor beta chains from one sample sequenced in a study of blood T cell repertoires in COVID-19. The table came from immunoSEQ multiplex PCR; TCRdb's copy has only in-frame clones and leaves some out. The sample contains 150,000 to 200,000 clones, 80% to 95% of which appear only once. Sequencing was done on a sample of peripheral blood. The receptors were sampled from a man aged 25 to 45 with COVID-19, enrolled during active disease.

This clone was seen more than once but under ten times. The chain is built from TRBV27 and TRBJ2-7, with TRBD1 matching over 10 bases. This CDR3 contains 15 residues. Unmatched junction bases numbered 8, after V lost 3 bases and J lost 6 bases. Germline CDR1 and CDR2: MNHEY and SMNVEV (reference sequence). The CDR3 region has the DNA TGTGCCAGCAGTTTGGAGGGACAGGGGTTAGCCGAGCAGTACTTC. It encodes CASSLEGQGLAEQYF.

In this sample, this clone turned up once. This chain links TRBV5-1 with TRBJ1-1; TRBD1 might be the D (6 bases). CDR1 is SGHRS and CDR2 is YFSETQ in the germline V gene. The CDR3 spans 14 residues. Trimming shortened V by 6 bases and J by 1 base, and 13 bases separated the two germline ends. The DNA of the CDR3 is TGCGCCAGCACCTACGGGACACCGAACACTGAAGCTTTCTTT. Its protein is CASTYGTPNTEAFF.

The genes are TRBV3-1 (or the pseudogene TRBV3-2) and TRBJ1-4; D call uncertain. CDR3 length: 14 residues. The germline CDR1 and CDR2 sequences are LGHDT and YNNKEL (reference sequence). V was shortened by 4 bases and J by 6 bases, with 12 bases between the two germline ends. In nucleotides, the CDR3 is TGTGCCAGCAGCCTTTCTCCGAGGGATGAAAAACTGTTTTTT. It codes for CASSLSPRDEKLFF.

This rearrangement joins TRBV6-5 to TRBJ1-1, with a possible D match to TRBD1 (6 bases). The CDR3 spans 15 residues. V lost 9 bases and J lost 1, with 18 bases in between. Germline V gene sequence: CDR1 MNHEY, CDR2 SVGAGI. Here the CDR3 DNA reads TGTGCCAGTCTGGAGGCGACAGGACAGAACACTGAAGCTTTCTTT. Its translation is CASLEATGQNTEAFF.

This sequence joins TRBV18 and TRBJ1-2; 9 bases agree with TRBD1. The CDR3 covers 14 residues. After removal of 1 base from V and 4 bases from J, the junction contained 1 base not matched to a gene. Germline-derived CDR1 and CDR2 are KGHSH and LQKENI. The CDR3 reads CASSPRDRAYGYTF. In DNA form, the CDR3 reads TGTGCCAGCTCACCACGGGACAGGGCCTATGGCTACACCTTC. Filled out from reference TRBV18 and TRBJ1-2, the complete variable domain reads NAGVMQNPRHLVRRRGQEARLRCSPMKGHSHVYWYRQLPEEGLKFMVYLQKENIIDESGMPKERFSAEFPKEGPSILRIQQVVRGDSAAYFCASSPRDRAYGYTFGSGTRLTVV.

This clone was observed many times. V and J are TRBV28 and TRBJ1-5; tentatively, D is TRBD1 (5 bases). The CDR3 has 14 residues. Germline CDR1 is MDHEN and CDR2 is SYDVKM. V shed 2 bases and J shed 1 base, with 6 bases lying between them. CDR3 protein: CASSLGHSNQPQHF. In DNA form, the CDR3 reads TGTGCCAGCAGTTTAGGACACAGCAATCAGCCCCAGCATTTT.

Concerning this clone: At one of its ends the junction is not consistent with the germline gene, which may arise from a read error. The CDR3 DNA sequence: TGTGCCAGCAGCCTAAATTCTTTCGGGGTTGCTGACTTC. Encoded protein: CASSLNSFGVADF. This chain links TRBV5-6 with TRBJ2-7; possibly TRBD2 for D (5 bases). The germline V gene has CDR1 SGHDT and CDR2 YYEEEE. The CDR3 covers 13 residues.

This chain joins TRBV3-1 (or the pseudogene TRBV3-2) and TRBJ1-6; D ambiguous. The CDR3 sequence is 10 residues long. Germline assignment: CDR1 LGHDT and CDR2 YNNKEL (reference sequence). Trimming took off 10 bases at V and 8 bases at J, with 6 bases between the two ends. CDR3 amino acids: CANTYSPLHF. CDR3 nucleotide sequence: TGTGCCAACACCTATTCACCCCTCCACTTT.

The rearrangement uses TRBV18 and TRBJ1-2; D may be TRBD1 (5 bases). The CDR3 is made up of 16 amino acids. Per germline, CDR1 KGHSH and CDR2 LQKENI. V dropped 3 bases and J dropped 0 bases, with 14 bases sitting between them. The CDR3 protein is CASSPAAGRANYGYTF. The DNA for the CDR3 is TGTGCCAGCTCACCTGCGGCAGGGAGGGCTAACTATGGCTACACCTTC.

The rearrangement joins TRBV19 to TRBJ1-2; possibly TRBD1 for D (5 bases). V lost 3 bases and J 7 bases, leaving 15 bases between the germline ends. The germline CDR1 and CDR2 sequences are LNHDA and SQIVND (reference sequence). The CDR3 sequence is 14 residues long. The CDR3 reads CASSMDLGDSGYTF. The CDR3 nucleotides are TGTGCCAGTAGTATGGACCTCGGGGACTCTGGCTACACCTTC.

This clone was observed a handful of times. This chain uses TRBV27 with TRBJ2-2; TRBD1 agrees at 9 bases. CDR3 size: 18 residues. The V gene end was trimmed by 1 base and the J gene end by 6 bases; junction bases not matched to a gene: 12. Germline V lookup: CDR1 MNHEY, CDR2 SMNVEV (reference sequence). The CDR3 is CASSLFDSDRGPPGELFF. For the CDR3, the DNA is TGTGCCAGCAGTTTATTCGATTCGGACAGGGGTCCTCCCGGGGAGCTGTTTTTT.

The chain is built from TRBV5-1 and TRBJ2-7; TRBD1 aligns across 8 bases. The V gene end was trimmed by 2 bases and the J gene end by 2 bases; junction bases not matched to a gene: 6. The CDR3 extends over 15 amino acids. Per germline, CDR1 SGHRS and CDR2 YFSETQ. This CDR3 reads CASSFDRGPTYEQYF. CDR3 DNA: TGCGCCAGCAGCTTCGACAGGGGCCCAACCTACGAGCAGTACTTC.

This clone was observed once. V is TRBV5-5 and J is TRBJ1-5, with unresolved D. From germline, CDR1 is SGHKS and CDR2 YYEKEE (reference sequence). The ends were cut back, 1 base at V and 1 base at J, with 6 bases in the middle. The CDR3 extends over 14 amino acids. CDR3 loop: CASSLWESNQPQHF. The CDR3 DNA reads TGTGCCAGCAGCTTGTGGGAGAGCAATCAGCCCCAGCATTTT. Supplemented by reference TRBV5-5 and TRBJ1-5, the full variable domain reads DAGVTQSPTHLIKTRGQQVTLRCSPISGHKSVSWYQQVLGQGPQFIFQYYEKEERGRGNFPDRFSARQFPNYSSELNVNALLLGDSALYLCASSLWESNQPQHFGDGTRLSIL.